The 20 T cell receptor beta chains listed next were all sequenced from one sample in a study of blood T cell repertoires in COVID-19. Assay used: immunoSEQ multiplex PCR; TCRdb lists only in-frame clones, some missing. This repertoire shows about 150,000 clones, roughly 89% found once; its top ten account for around 4.5%. The sequencing sample was made of PBMCs or T cells enriched from blood (not recorded which). Source of these receptors: a man aged 45-65 years who had recovered from COVID-19.

The chain employs TRBV28 and TRBJ2-1, with D perhaps TRBD1 (5 bases). Trimming cost V 11 bases and J 6 bases, with 17 bases left between them. CDR3 length: 13 amino acids. Per germline, CDR1 MDHEN and CDR2 SYDVKM. This CDR3 is CAAWASQGNEQFF. DNA for the CDR3: TGTGCCGCGTGGGCCTCCCAGGGCAATGAGCAGTTCTTC.

This chain connects TRBV28 to TRBJ2-5; perhaps TRBD1 as D (5 bases). Germline V lookup: CDR1 MDHEN, CDR2 SYDVKM. The V end was cut by 5 bases, the J end by 3 bases, with 16 bases between. There are 15 residues in the CDR3. Here the CDR3 reads CASSNRKGFEETQYF. CDR3 DNA: TGTGCCAGCAGTAACCGTAAGGGGTTTGAAGAGACCCAGTACTTC.

V gene TRBV27 combines with J gene TRBJ2-1; no firm D call. The germline CDR1 and CDR2 sequences are MNHEY and SMNVEV (reference sequence). This CDR3 region has 13 residues. With 3 bases removed from V and 1 base from J, the gap between germline ends came to 4 bases. In DNA form, the CDR3 reads TGTGCCAGCAGTTTCGCGTCCTACAATGAGCAGTTCTTC. As protein: CASSFASYNEQFF.

The CDR3 region is CASSGATDTQYF. As DNA, the CDR3 is TGCGCCAGCAGCGGAGCCACAGATACGCAGTATTTT. The chain links TRBV5-1 to TRBJ2-3, with D uncertain. The CDR3 contains 12 residues. Germline CDR1 is SGHRS and CDR2 is YFSETQ. Trimming stripped 4 bases from V and 2 bases from J, with 5 bases between.

In regard to this clone: This sample includes further DNA sequences coding for the same CDR3. The chain links TRBV5-1 to TRBJ2-1; TRBD2 aligns across 7 bases. Germline V gene lookup returns CDR1 SGHRS and CDR2 YFSETQ. The CDR3 sequence is 16 residues long. J gave up 1 base and V 0 bases, and 4 bases lay outside the gene matches. CDR3 sequence (DNA): TGCGCCAGCAGCTTGGCCGGTAGCGGGTCCTACAATGAGCAGTTCTTC. Amino acids: CASSLAGSGSYNEQFF.

This sequence joins TRBV2 and TRBJ1-5; 8 nucleotides line up with TRBD1. V shed 7 bases and J 2 bases; nucleotides not matched to a gene: 13. The CDR3 has 17 residues. Germline CDR1 SNHLY, CDR2 FYNNEI. The CDR3, as DNA: TGTGCCAGCAACCGGGACAGGACCCTTCGAGGCAATCAGCCCCAGCATTTT. Its protein is CASNRDRTLRGNQPQHF.

This chain connects TRBV7-2 to TRBJ1-2; 7 nucleotides agree with TRBD1. Germline CDR1 and CDR2: SGHTA and FQGNSA. CDR3 length equals 15 residues. J lost 4 bases, V lost 5 bases, and 10 bases had no gene match. This CDR3 reads CASSVPGTELYGYTF. The CDR3 nucleotides read TGTGCCAGCAGCGTCCCCGGGACAGAACTCTATGGCTACACCTTC.

The chain employs TRBV4-3 and TRBJ2-3; D possibly corresponds to TRBD2 (5 bases). CDR3 length: 18 amino acids. CDR1 and CDR2 (germline): LGHNA, YSLEER. V gave up 4 bases and J gave up 0 bases, with 20 bases separating them. The CDR3 nucleotides are TGCGCCAGCAGCCGAAAAAGAGGGCTATTTACTAGCACAGATACGCAGTATTTT. Translating it yields CASSRKRGLFTSTDTQYF.

The rearrangement links TRBV7-9 to TRBJ1-5, with D unclear. The CDR3 is made up of 12 amino acids. Trimming pared 2 bases from V and 7 bases from J, leaving 6 bases between. Per the germline V gene, CDR1 is SEHNR and CDR2 is FQNEAQ (reference sequence). CDR3 coding DNA: TGTGCCAGCAGCTTACCCTCGCAGCCCCAGCATTTT. This codes for CASSLPSQPQHF. Based on the CDR3 plus reference TRBV7-9 and TRBJ1-5, the full variable domain is DTGVSQNPRHKITKRGQNVTFRCDPISEHNRLYWYRQTLGQGPEFLTYFQNEAQLEKSRLLSDRFSAERPKGSFSTLEIQRTEQGDSAMYLCASSLPSQPQHFGDGTRLSIL.

The rearrangement links TRBV7-6 to TRBJ2-3; the D gene is possibly TRBD2 (7 bases). The CDR3 is 17 amino acids. The ends were cut back, 2 bases at V and 2 bases at J, with 17 bases in the middle. CDR1 and CDR2 (germline): SGHVS, FNYEAQ. This CDR3 is CASSLFQRGALTDTQYF. In DNA form, the CDR3 reads TGTGCCAGCAGCTTATTTCAACGGGGGGCGCTCACAGATACGCAGTATTTT.

The chain carries TRBV29-1 and TRBJ2-5; 7 bases agree with TRBD1. The germline V gene has CDR1 SQVTM and CDR2 ANQGSEA. Germline trimming cut 7 bases from V and 5 bases from J; bases unmatched to any gene: 10. The CDR3 is 13 amino acids. This chain's CDR3 is CSARDSSGETQYF. In nucleotides, the CDR3 is TGCAGCGCTAGGGACAGTTCGGGGGAGACCCAGTACTTC.

The rearrangement links TRBV5-1 to TRBJ2-3, with 8 bases matching TRBD2. CDR3 size: 15 residues. V trimming: 4 bases; J trimming: 2 bases; junction bases outside the gene matches: 6. CDR1 is SGHRS and CDR2 is YFSETQ in the germline V gene. The CDR3 protein is CASSLVTSDTDTQYF. In DNA form, the CDR3 reads TGCGCCAGCAGCCTTGTGACTAGCGACACAGATACGCAGTATTTT.

V is TRBV14 and J is TRBJ2-1; 16 nucleotides agree with TRBD2. The junction had 2 bases not matched to a gene; V was cut back by 3 bases and J by 9 bases. Germline V gene data show CDR1 as SGHDN and CDR2 as FVKESK. This CDR3 spans 15 amino acids. CDR3 sequence (DNA): TGTGCCAGCAGCCAGGGACTAGCGGGGGGGCTTGAGCAGTTCTTC. It codes for CASSQGLAGGLEQFF.

The chain combines TRBV20-1 with TRBJ1-6; D perhaps matches TRBD1 (5 bases). The CDR3 consists of 15 residues. V was clipped by 3 bases and J by 0 bases, with 9 bases between them. Looked up from germline, CDR1 is DFQATT and CDR2 is SNEGSKA (reference sequence). The CDR3 nucleotides read TGCAGTGCTAGTCGGGGGTACTCCTATAATTCACCCCTCCACTTT. Translation: CSASRGYSYNSPLHF.

The chain employs TRBV19 and TRBJ2-1, with D tentatively TRBD1 (5 bases). CDR3 length: 16 amino acids. From germline, CDR1 is LNHDA and CDR2 SQIVND (reference sequence). V was shortened by 3 bases and J by 0 bases, with 12 bases between the two germline ends. CDR3 sequence reads: CASSIGRASSYNEQFF. The CDR3 DNA is TGTGCCAGTAGTATTGGCAGGGCGAGCTCCTACAATGAGCAGTTCTTC.

The CDR3 region has the DNA TGTGCCAGCAGCGGGGCTTTGAACACTGAAGCTTTCTTT. Translation: CASSGALNTEAFF. This chain joins TRBV9 and TRBJ1-1; D is unclear. CDR3 length: 13 residues. V was shortened by 3 bases and J by 0 bases, with 6 bases between the two germline ends. Germline V gene data show CDR1 as SGDLS and CDR2 as YYNGEE. The whole variable domain, filled in from reference TRBV9 and TRBJ1-1, reads DSGVTQTPKHLITATGQRVTLRCSPRSGDLSVYWYQQSLDQGLQFLIQYYNGEERAKGNILERFSAQQFPDLHSELNLSSLELGDSALYFCASSGALNTEAFFGQGTRLTVV.

The chain employs TRBV10-3 and TRBJ2-3; 7 bases line up with TRBD1. The CDR3 is 14 amino acids. The J segment lost 0 bases and the V segment lost 6 bases, leaving 3 bases of the junction unmatched. Germline CDR1 and CDR2: ENHRY and SYGVKD. CDR3 DNA: TGTGCCATCAGCAGGGACAGTAGCACAGATACGCAGTATTTT. Translating gives CAISRDSSTDTQYF.

The chain uses TRBV9 and TRBJ2-5; 8 bases fit TRBD1. Germline CDR1 is SGDLS and CDR2 is YYNGEE. The length of the CDR3 is 15 residues. Unmatched junction bases numbered 9, after V lost 4 bases and J lost 4 bases. The CDR3 DNA reads TGTGCCAGCAGCCCCGGACAGGGATGGGGAGAGACCCAGTACTTC. This translates into CASSPGQGWGETQYF.

The rearrangement uses TRBV9 and TRBJ2-1; 10 bases match TRBD1. J was trimmed by 3 bases and V by 0 bases; bases with no gene match: 6. CDR1 SGDLS and CDR2 YYNGEE come from the germline V gene. This CDR3 is built from 17 residues. CDR3 protein: CASSVDLRTGGYNEQFF. The CDR3 bases are TGTGCCAGCAGCGTAGATTTAAGGACAGGGGGCTACAATGAGCAGTTCTTC.

The rearrangement joins TRBV7-2 to TRBJ2-3, with 11 bases matching TRBD2. CDR1 and CDR2 (germline): SGHTA, FQGNSA. V lost 4 bases and J lost 2; bases outside the gene matches: 8. CDR3 size: 17 residues. The CDR3 DNA reads TGTGCCAGCAGCTACCCTATAGCGGGAGGGCCCACAGATACGCAGTATTTT. Translation: CASSYPIAGGPTDTQYF.